The 17 T cell receptor beta chains in this list originate from one sample, sequenced in a study of shared clonotypes between healthy human individuals. Profiled with immunoSEQ multiplex PCR; TCRdb holds only in-frame clones, not every one. In the table there are fewer than 1.4 million clones, around 78% of which are singletons. Sequenced: memory CD4+ T cells from PBMCs. The subset was: CD45RA-negative fraction. The receptors were gathered from a man aged 18 to 29 in good health. Some clones in this sample may be carry-over from other donors' samples.

The CDR3 DNA follows: TGTGCCAGCAGTTTATGGGGCTCAGGGTCAGGAGATGAAAAACTGTTTTTT. Translating it yields CASSLWGSGSGDEKLFF. The V call is TRBV28, the J call TRBJ1-4; possible D gene TRBD1, 5 bases. The V and J ends lost 0 bases and 6 bases respectively, with 17 bases between them. CDR3 length equals 17 residues. The V gene's germline CDR1 is MDHEN and CDR2 SYDVKM.

V gene TRBV2 combines with J gene TRBJ1-1; D perhaps matches TRBD1 (5 bases). Germline loops: CDR1 SNHLY, CDR2 FYNNEI. The CDR3 contains 11 residues. V was cut by 5 bases and J by 12 bases, with 13 bases left in between. CDR3 nucleotide sequence: TGTGCCAGCAGTCAAGGGGTAACCCCTTTCTTT. Its protein product is CASSQGVTPFF.

The genes are TRBV29-1 and TRBJ2-3, with D possibly being TRBD2 (5 bases). V was cut by 4 bases and J by 2 bases, with 10 bases left in between. CDR3 length: 13 amino acids. Germline V gene data show CDR1 as SQVTM and CDR2 as ANQGSEA. The CDR3 nucleotides read TGCAGCGTTGGGGAGAACCCCACAGATACGCAGTATTTT. Protein sequence: CSVGENPTDTQYF.

The CDR3 coding sequence is TGTGCCAGCAGTTTTACACGGAAGTACAATGAGCAGTTCTTC. Its translation: CASSFTRKYNEQFF. V usage is TRBV27 and J usage is TRBJ2-1, with D unresolved. The CDR3 consists of 14 residues. Germline loops: CDR1 MNHEY, CDR2 SMNVEV (reference sequence). V lost 3 bases, J lost 4 bases, and 10 bases lay in between.

This chain links TRBV6-1 with TRBJ2-7, with 9 bases matching TRBD1. CDR3 size: 14 residues. CDR1 and CDR2 (germline): MNHNS, SASEGT. V dropped 8 bases and J dropped 1; count of bases not matched to a gene: 6. Written as DNA, the CDR3 is TGTGCCAGCCTTGACAGGGGGAGTTCCTACGAGCAGTACTTC. It codes for CASLDRGSSYEQYF.

The rearrangement joins TRBV4-2 to TRBJ1-1; 7 bases agree with TRBD1. The CDR3 runs to 14 residues. J lost 2 bases, V lost 4 bases, and 4 bases had no gene match. Germline CDR1 and CDR2: LGHNA and YNFKEQ. The CDR3 loop reads CASSLRDSNTEAFF. The CDR3 DNA is TGTGCCAGCAGCCTACGGGACAGTAACACTGAAGCTTTCTTT.

The V gene is TRBV7-2, the J gene TRBJ1-3, with a tentative D call TRBD1 (5 bases). This CDR3 is built from 14 residues. The germline V gene has CDR1 SGHTA and CDR2 FQGNSA. The V end lost 4 bases, the J end lost 2 bases, and 9 bases lay between the germline ends. CDR3 sequence (DNA): TGTGCCAGCAGCTCTGACAGTCCTGGAAACACCATATATTTT. It codes for CASSSDSPGNTIYF.

The rearrangement uses TRBV13 and TRBJ1-5; the match to TRBD1 covers 7 bases. Trimming cost V 5 bases and J 6 bases; bases outside gene matches: 4. Germline V lookup: CDR1 PRHDT, CDR2 FYEKMQ (reference sequence). The CDR3 totals 13 residues. CDR3 residues: CASSRTGVQPQHF. DNA of the CDR3: TGTGCCAGCAGCAGGACAGGCGTTCAGCCCCAGCATTTT.

The genes are TRBV18 and TRBJ1-4; D is perhaps TRBD1 (6 bases). V lost 0 bases, J lost 8 bases, and 10 bases lay in between. CDR3 length: 14 amino acids. The germline V gene encodes CDR1 KGHSH and CDR2 LQKENI. CDR3 loop: CASSPPQGFEKLFF. CDR3 sequence (DNA): TGTGCCAGCTCACCACCACAGGGATTCGAAAAACTGTTTTTT.

CDR3 nucleotides: TGTGCCAGCAGTTTATACAGGGAGGTCACCTACAATGAGCAGTTCTTC. Translating it yields CASSLYREVTYNEQFF. The chain recombines TRBV27 with TRBJ2-1, with D perhaps given as TRBD1 or TRBD2 (6 bases each). The V end lost 1 base, the J end lost 2 bases, and 12 bases lay between the germline ends. CDR1 is MNHEY and CDR2 is SMNVEV in the germline V gene (reference sequence). The CDR3 spans 16 residues.

This clone has more than one count but fewer than ten. The chain employs TRBV7-6 and TRBJ2-5; 10 bases line up with TRBD2. The CDR3 sequence is 15 residues long. The germline CDR1 and CDR2 sequences are SGHVS and FNYEAQ. V lost 5 bases to trimming and J lost 4 bases; unmatched junction nucleotides: 7. This chain's CDR3 is CASSLLAGRGETQYF. DNA for the CDR3: TGTGCCAGCAGCCTACTAGCGGGGAGGGGAGAGACCCAGTACTTC.

This chain links TRBV18 with TRBJ2-5; D remains unclear. CDR3 size: 14 residues. CDR1 and CDR2 from the germline V gene are KGHSH and LQKENI. Trimming took off 2 bases at V and 2 bases at J, with 9 bases between the two ends. The CDR3 nucleotides read TGTGCCAGCTCACCATCAAACTATCAAGAGACCCAGTACTTC. It is translated as CASSPSNYQETQYF.

Here the CDR3 DNA reads TGTGCCAGCAGCCCCCGGGACAGGGGGAATTTTAACTATGGCTACACCTTC. Translation: CASSPRDRGNFNYGYTF. The chain combines TRBV7-2 with TRBJ1-2; 11 nucleotides agree with TRBD1. With V trimmed by 5 bases and J by 1 base, 9 bases remained unmatched. Germline-derived CDR1 and CDR2 are SGHTA and FQGNSA. This CDR3 has 17 amino acids. The whole variable domain, filled in from reference TRBV7-2 and TRBJ1-2, reads GAGVSQSPSNKVTEKGKDVELRCDPISGHTALYWYRQSLGQGLEFLIYFQGNSAPDKSGLPSDRFSAERTGGSVSTLTIQRTQQEDSAVYLCASSPRDRGNFNYGYTFGSGTRLTVV.

V usage is TRBV7-3 and J usage is TRBJ2-7; TRBD1 aligns across 8 bases. CDR1 SGHTA and CDR2 FQGTGA come from the germline V gene. The CDR3 has 12 residues. V was clipped by 5 bases and J by 6 bases; unmatched bases: 3. CDR3 DNA sequence: TGTGCCAGCAGCCCGACAGGGGTCGAGCAGTACTTC. Its protein product is CASSPTGVEQYF.

This chain connects TRBV2 to TRBJ1-4; D call uncertain. The CDR3 loop spans 11 amino acids. Germline V gene lookup returns CDR1 SNHLY and CDR2 FYNNEI. Between the trimmed V and J ends, which lost 5 bases and 5 bases, there was a span of 3 bases. The CDR3 DNA is TGTGCCAGCAGTTCCAATGAAAAACTGTTTTTT. As protein: CASSSNEKLFF.

The J gene is TRBJ2-1, the V gene TRBV9; 10 bases map to TRBD2. V shed 4 bases, J shed 4 bases, and the junction held 14 bases outside the gene matches. CDR1 is SGDLS and CDR2 is YYNGEE in the germline V gene. This CDR3 is 18 amino acids long. Written as DNA, the CDR3 is TGTGCCAGCAGCCCCCGCGGGCTAGCGGGAGCTGCTTACAATGAGCAGTTCTTC. This encodes CASSPRGLAGAAYNEQFF.

The chain couples TRBV7-6 to TRBJ1-5; D remains ambiguous. The CDR3 is 13 residues long. Germline CDR1 and CDR2: SGHVS and FNYEAQ. The V end lost 8 bases, the J end lost 0 bases, and 8 bases lay between the germline ends. In nucleotides, the CDR3 is TGTGCCAGCGGCGGAGGTAGCAATCAGCCCCAGCATTTT. It is translated as CASGGGSNQPQHF.